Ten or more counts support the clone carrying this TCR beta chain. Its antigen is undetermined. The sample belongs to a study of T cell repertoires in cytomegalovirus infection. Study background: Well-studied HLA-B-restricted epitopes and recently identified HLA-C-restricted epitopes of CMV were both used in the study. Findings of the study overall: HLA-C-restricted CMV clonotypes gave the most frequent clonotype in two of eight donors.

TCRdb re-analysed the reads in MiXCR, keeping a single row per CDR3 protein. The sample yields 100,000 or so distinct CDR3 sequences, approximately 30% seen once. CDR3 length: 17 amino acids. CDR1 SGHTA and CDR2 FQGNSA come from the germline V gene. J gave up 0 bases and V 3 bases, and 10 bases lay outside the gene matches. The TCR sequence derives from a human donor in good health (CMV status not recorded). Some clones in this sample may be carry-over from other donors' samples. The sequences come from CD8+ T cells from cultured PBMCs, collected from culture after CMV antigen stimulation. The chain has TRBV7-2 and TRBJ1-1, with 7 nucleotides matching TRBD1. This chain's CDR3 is CASSLLQGVGVNTEAFF. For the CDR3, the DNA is TGTGCCAGCAGCTTGCTTCAGGGGGTCGGGGTGAACACTGAAGCTTTCTTT.